Each of the 18 T cell receptor beta chains below was sequenced from the same sample in a study of T cells in Graves' hyperthyroidism and ophthalmopathy. Amplified regions were TCR beta CDR3 sequences from RNA transcripts. HTBI primers were used for first-round RT-PCR of the TCR CDR3. TCRdb reprocessed the multiplex PCR reads via MiXCR and lists one record per CDR3 protein. Of hundreds of thousands of distinct CDR3 sequences listed, about 15% are singletons. What was sequenced was blood. The receptors originated from a woman aged 18 to 35 with Graves' hyperthyroidism.

This clonotype was counted ten times or more. For the CDR3, the DNA is TGTGCCAGCAGCTCCACAGGGCAAGGTTCCTACGAGCAGTACTTC. Translated, it gives CASSSTGQGSYEQYF. The chain joins TRBV11-2 to TRBJ2-7; perhaps TRBD1 as D (6 bases). The V and J ends lost 4 bases and 1 base respectively, with 14 bases between them. This CDR3 is built from 15 residues. The germline V gene has CDR1 SGHAT and CDR2 FQNNGV.

In its sample, this clonotype was seen once. A much larger clone differs by one base, so this may be a read error. The rearrangement uses TRBV5-1 and TRBJ2-7, with D uncertain. The CDR3 has 12 amino acids. The germline V gene has CDR1 SGHRS and CDR2 YFSETQ. CDR3: CASSLVAYERYF. The CDR3 nucleotides read TGTGCCAGCAGCTTGGTGGCCTACGAGCGGTACTTC.

The chain combines TRBV6-1 with TRBJ2-3, with a weak D call TRBD1 (6 bases). This CDR3 has 13 amino acids. Germline V gene lookup returns CDR1 MNHNS and CDR2 SASEGT. The ends were cut back, 2 bases at V and 6 bases at J, with 9 bases in the middle. The CDR3 bases are TGTGCCAGCAGTGAACAGGGGTCGGATACGCAGTATTTT. Protein sequence: CASSEQGSDTQYF.

The CDR3 nucleotides read TGTGCCAGCAGTTTACAGGGGGCGGAATCACCCCTCCACTTT. Protein product: CASSLQGAESPLHF. V gene TRBV12-3 or TRBV12-4 combines with J gene TRBJ1-6; 8 bases fit TRBD1. The CDR3 consists of 14 residues. The ends lost 2 bases at V and 10 bases at J; junction bases unmatched: 4.

This clonotype was observed a single time. The chain uses TRBV19 and TRBJ1-5; D is possibly TRBD1 (5 bases). The germline V gene encodes CDR1 LNHDA and CDR2 SQIVND (reference sequence). The CDR3 runs to 13 residues. V lost 4 bases to trimming and J lost 9 bases, with 13 bases between them. The DNA for the CDR3 is TGTGCCAGTAGTAAAACCCAGGGAGCGCCCCAGCATTTT. Protein sequence: CASSKTQGAPQHF.

This clonotype was seen ten or more times. V usage is TRBV11-2 and J usage is TRBJ1-1; 8 bases line up with TRBD1. V shed 1 base, J shed 13 bases, and the junction held 5 bases outside the gene matches. Per germline, CDR1 SGHAT and CDR2 FQNNGV. The CDR3 extends over 12 amino acids. The CDR3 DNA reads as TGTGCCAGCAGCTTAGCGTCAGGGGGCCTTTTCTTT. Translated, it gives CASSLASGGLFF. Looking up the rest from reference TRBV11-2 and TRBJ1-1 gives the full variable domain: EAGVAQSPRYKIIEKRQSVAFWCNPISGHATLYWYQQILGQGPKLLIQFQNNGVVDDSQLPKDRFSAERLKGVDSTLKIQPAKLEDSAVYLCASSLASGGLFFGQGTRLTVV.

Many counts were recorded for this clonotype. The J gene is TRBJ2-2, the V gene TRBV28, with D possibly matching TRBD1 (6 bases). CDR3 length: 19 residues. With 4 bases removed from V and 4 bases from J, the gap between germline ends came to 25 bases. Germline V CDR1 and CDR2: MDHEN, SYDVKM. The CDR3 nucleotides are TGTGCCAGCAGTTCCCGGACAGTCCTCCCCCGCGGTGTCACCGGGGAGCTGTTTTTT. Encoded protein: CASSSRTVLPRGVTGELFF.

In its sample, this clonotype was seen many times. This chain links TRBV10-3 with TRBJ1-5, with unresolved D. Per germline, CDR1 ENHRY and CDR2 SYGVKD. This CDR3 comprises 13 residues. Between the trimmed V and J ends, which lost 2 bases and 0 bases, there was a span of 2 bases. In DNA, the CDR3 is TGTGCCATCAGTGAGGTTAGCAATCAGCCCCAGCATTTT. It is translated as CAISEVSNQPQHF.

The rearrangement uses TRBV7-2 and TRBJ2-3; no reliable D call. Germline-derived CDR1 and CDR2 are SGHTA and FQGNSA. Trimming took off 5 bases at V and 6 bases at J, with 18 bases between the two ends. The CDR3 consists of 15 residues. CDR3 nucleotide sequence: TGTGCCAGCAGCCCCCCTAAATCGGTGGCGGATACGCAGTATTTT. This encodes CASSPPKSVADTQYF.

This clonotype occurred a few times. The rearrangement links TRBV6-5 to TRBJ1-2; maybe TRBD1 (5 bases). Per the germline V gene, CDR1 is MNHEY and CDR2 is SVGAGI. The CDR3 has 19 amino acids. V dropped 3 bases and J dropped 0 bases, with 23 bases sitting between them. The CDR3 here is CASSYSYSGRLTSNYGYTF. The CDR3 DNA sequence: TGTGCCAGCAGTTATTCCTATTCGGGACGACTCACTTCTAACTATGGCTACACCTTC.

The V gene is TRBV18, the J gene TRBJ1-2; 7 positions agree with TRBD1. Trimming removed 1 base from V and 2 bases from J; junction bases left unmatched: 7. This CDR3 has 16 residues. CDR1 and CDR2 (germline): KGHSH, LQKENI. CDR3 nucleotides: TGTGCCAGCTCACCACGGGACAGCGTTAAGAACTATGGCTACACCTTC. Encoded protein: CASSPRDSVKNYGYTF.

This clonotype was seen repeatedly, ten times or more. The chain combines TRBV20-1 with TRBJ1-1, with D perhaps TRBD1 (5 bases). The CDR3 totals 15 residues. CDR1 is DFQATT, CDR2 SNEGSKA, per germline (reference sequence). The V end was cut by 5 bases, the J end by 2 bases, with 18 bases between. The CDR3 DNA is TGCAGTGCTGTGCTGGCGGGACCCTTAAACACTGAAGCTTTCTTT. Translated, it gives CSAVLAGPLNTEAFF.

The CDR3 nucleotides read TGCGCCAGCAGTTTAGAGGGGGCGGTCACCGGGGAGCTGTTTTTT. Its translation is CASSLEGAVTGELFF. The V and J genes are TRBV10-2 and TRBJ2-2; 7 bases fit TRBD1. The CDR3 extends over 15 amino acids. V shed 5 bases, J shed 4 bases, and the junction held 7 bases outside the gene matches. Germline V gene sequence: CDR1 WSHSY, CDR2 SAAADI.

This clonotype was picked up many times. V is TRBV5-1 and J is TRBJ2-3, with D possibly matching TRBD2 (5 bases). V was cut by 3 bases and J by 3 bases, with 17 bases left in between. This CDR3 region has 16 residues. Germline V gene lookup returns CDR1 SGHRS and CDR2 YFSETQ. CDR3 protein: CASSSEAVGGTDTQYF. For the CDR3, the DNA is TGCGCCAGCAGCTCCGAAGCGGTGGGTGGGACAGATACGCAGTATTTT.

The chain uses TRBV7-2 and TRBJ2-7; D ambiguous. Germline values: CDR1 SGHTA, CDR2 FQGNSA. This CDR3 has 13 amino acids. Trimming shortened V by 4 bases and J by 2 bases, and 9 bases separated the two germline ends. The CDR3 DNA follows: TGTGCCAGCAGCTCTGGAGATCCCTACGAGCAGTACTTC. Its protein is CASSSGDPYEQYF. Filled out from reference TRBV7-2 and TRBJ2-7, the complete variable domain reads GAGVSQSPSNKVTEKGKDVELRCDPISGHTALYWYRQSLGQGLEFLIYFQGNSAPDKSGLPSDRFSAERTGGSVSTLTIQRTQQEDSAVYLCASSSGDPYEQYFGPGTRLTVT.

The chain couples TRBV5-1 to TRBJ2-1, with D maybe TRBD2 (6 bases). This CDR3 spans 17 amino acids. Trimming removed 2 bases at V and 3 bases at J, with 18 bases between. Germline V CDR1 and CDR2: SGHRS, YFSETQ. The CDR3 nucleotides read TGCGCCAGCAGCTTCGGAGCGGGCTTGGGGGACTACAATGAGCAGTTCTTC. The encoded protein is CASSFGAGLGDYNEQFF. The full variable domain, rest sourced from reference TRBV5-1 and TRBJ2-1, is KAGVTQTPRYLIKTRGQQVTLSCSPISGHRSVSWYQQTPGQGLQFLFEYFSETQRNKGNFPGRFSGRQFSNSRSEMNVSTLELGDSALYLCASSFGAGLGDYNEQFFGPGTRLTVL.

This clonotype has at least ten counts. The rearrangement uses TRBV3-1 and TRBJ2-3, with 9 bases lining up with TRBD1. The CDR3 consists of 14 residues. With 6 bases clipped from V and 2 bases from J, the junction kept 3 bases outside the gene matches. Germline loops: CDR1 LGHDT, CDR2 YNNKEL (reference sequence). The DNA for the CDR3 is TGTGCCAGCAGGAGGACAGGGGACACAGATACGCAGTATTTT. It encodes CASRRTGDTDTQYF.

The chain carries TRBV7-3 and TRBJ2-3; 9 nucleotides line up with TRBD2. Per the germline V gene, CDR1 is SGHTA and CDR2 is FQGTGA. CDR3 length: 16 amino acids. With V trimmed by 5 bases and J by 5 bases, 11 bases remained unmatched. DNA of the CDR3: TGTGCCAGCAGCCAATCAGCGGGGGGATCGGGAGATACGCAGTATTTT. This encodes CASSQSAGGSGDTQYF.